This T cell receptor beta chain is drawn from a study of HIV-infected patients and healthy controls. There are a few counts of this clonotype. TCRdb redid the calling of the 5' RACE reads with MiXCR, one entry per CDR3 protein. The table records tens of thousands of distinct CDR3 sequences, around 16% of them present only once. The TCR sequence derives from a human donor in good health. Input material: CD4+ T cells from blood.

The CDR3 DNA is TGTGCCAGCAGCTTAGCGAGAGAGGCAAGAACGCAGTATTTT. Translated, it gives CASSLAREARTQYF. The chain couples TRBV7-2 to TRBJ2-3; no firm D call. There are 14 residues in the CDR3. Germline V gene lookup returns CDR1 SGHTA and CDR2 FQGNSA. The ends were cut back, 0 bases at V and 9 bases at J, with 13 bases in the middle.